Listed here is a single T cell receptor (beta chain). Sequenced by immunoSEQ multiplex PCR; TCRdb stores in-frame clones only, minus some. Of 7,000 to 9,500 clones listed, 88% are singletons. The cohort excluded patients with autoimmune disease history or systemic immunosuppression. This specimen belongs to a study of OX40 agonist ivuxolimab in advanced cancers. Germline CDR1 reads LNHDA; CDR2 reads SQIVND (reference sequence). The CDR3 sequence is 19 residues long. With 5 bases clipped from V and 9 bases from J, the junction kept 26 bases outside the gene matches. The starting material was CD4+ or CD8+ T cells sorted from blood, obtained in a trial of the OX40 agonist ivuxolimab. V is TRBV19 and J is TRBJ2-5, with 8 bases that match TRBD2. This clonotype was obtained from an adult with an advanced solid tumor such as melanoma, head and neck, liver or kidney cancer. CDR3 in DNA: TGTGCCAGTAGTGCCCTGGAAGAGTCTACGGGGGGGAGCTCCGCGCCCCAGTACTTC. Its protein is CASSALEESTGGSSAPQYF.